These T cell receptor beta chains were read from a single sample in a study of control samples from healthy donors and cancer patients. Measured with immunoSEQ multiplex PCR; TCRdb has only the in-frame clones, and not every one. The table lists 160,000 or so clones, over 85% of them singletons. Input material: blood. The receptors derive from a woman aged 40 to 50 in good health. CDR3s include the opening cysteine and the closing phenylalanine or tryptophan. A D gene is named only where the DNA matches it firmly. Clone size appears in some rows only: once, few, many, or a class for an expanded clone.

NA	TRBV4-1	NA	TRBJ2-3	TGCGCCAGCAGCCAGTACGACAGAGCTAGCACAGATACGCAGTATTTT	CASSQYDRASTDTQYF
few	TRBV19	TRBD1	TRBJ2-7	TGTGCCAGTAGTATAAGACAGGGGTCCTACGAGCAGTACTTC	CASSIRQGSYEQYF
NA	TRBV13	TRBD1	TRBJ2-5	TGTGCCAGCAGCTTAAGGACAGGGGAACAAGAGACCCAGTACTTC	CASSLRTGEQETQYF
NA	TRBV7-9	TRBD2	TRBJ2-5	TGTGCCAGCAGCCTCGGGACTAGCGGGAGTGAGACCCAGTACTTC	CASSLGTSGSETQYF
NA	TRBV5-1	NA	TRBJ2-7	TGCGCCAGCAGCCTCCCCGGGACTCAGGTAGACGAGCAGTACTTC	CASSLPGTQVDEQYF
NA	TRBV18	NA	TRBJ1-2	TGTGCCAGCTCACCAAATCCCAGTCACCGCTACTTC	CASSPNPSHRYF
NA	TRBV19	NA	TRBJ2-3	TGTGCCAGTAGTACCTCTAGGGCTAGCACAGATACGCAGTATTTT	CASSTSRASTDTQYF
NA	TRBV9	NA	TRBJ2-3	TGTGCCAGCAGCGTAGCTACGGCTGGGAGCACAGATACGCAGTATTTT	CASSVATAGSTDTQYF
NA	TRBV5-1	NA	TRBJ1-1	TGCGCCAGCAGCTTGATCCAGGGTTTCGGGAACACTGAAGCTTTCTTT	CASSLIQGFGNTEAFF
NA	TRBV6-1	TRBD1	TRBJ1-4	TGTGCCAGCAGTGAGGACAGGGGATCCGAAAAACTGTTTTTT	CASSEDRGSEKLFF
NA	TRBV9	NA	TRBJ1-1	TGTGCCAGCAGCGCGGACCTAACCCGCGGAGGGACTGAAGCTTTCTTT	CASSADLTRGGTEAFF
NA	TRBV11-2	NA	TRBJ1-2	TGTGCCAGCAGCTTAACGGACAGCAATAACTATGGCTACACCTTC	CASSLTDSNNYGYTF
once	TRBV7-2	NA	TRBJ2-7	TGTGCCAGCAGCTTAGGGTGGGGGACCCCCTACGAGCAGTACTTC	CASSLGWGTPYEQYF
NA	TRBV3-1/TRBV3-2	NA	TRBJ1-1	TGTGCCAGCAGCCAGACCGGGACTATGAACACTGAAGCTTTCTTT	CASSQTGTMNTEAFF
once	TRBV5-6	NA	TRBJ1-2	TGTGCCAGCAGTCGGGCTCCTGGTGGTAACTATGGCTACACCTTC	CASSRAPGGNYGYTF
NA	TRBV2	NA	TRBJ2-5	TGTGCCAGCAGTTACCTGACAGGGAGCGGGGAGACCCAGTACTTC	CASSYLTGSGETQYF
NA	TRBV29-1	NA	TRBJ1-1	TGCAGCGTTTGGGGCACTGAAGCTTTCTTT	CSVWGTEAFF
NA	TRBV19	NA	TRBJ2-7	TGTGCCAGTAGCCCCTTTCGGACTGCTGCCTTCTACGAGCAGTACTTC	CASSPFRTAAFYEQYF
NA	TRBV4-1	NA	TRBJ2-7	TGCGCCAGCAGCCAACTAGCGCCCACTTCCTACGAGCAGTACTTC	CASSQLAPTSYEQYF
NA	TRBV11-1	TRBD1	TRBJ2-1	TGTGCCAGCAGCTTGGGACAGGGGCCATATGAGCAGTTCTTC	CASSLGQGPYEQFF
NA	TRBV19	NA	TRBJ2-5	TGTGCCAGTAGTCGAGGGTCGGAGACCCAGTACTTC	CASSRGSETQYF
NA	TRBV6-2/TRBV6-3	NA	TRBJ2-5	TGTGCCAGCAGTTGGAACCGACAGTACCAAGAGACCCAGTACTTC	CASSWNRQYQETQYF
NA	TRBV3-1/TRBV3-2	TRBD2	TRBJ2-7	TGTGCCAGCAGCCAAGTCGCGGGAGAGACCTACGAGCAGTACTTC	CASSQVAGETYEQYF
NA	TRBV10-3	NA	TRBJ1-5	TGTGCCATCAGTGATTCGAGTTCGGAGCGTCAGCCCCAGCATTTT	CAISDSSSERQPQHF
NA	TRBV6-4	NA	TRBJ1-1	TGTGCCAGCAGTGAAGGCGCTTTCTTT	CASSEGAFF
NA	TRBV4-1	NA	TRBJ2-3	TGCGCCAGCAGCCAAGGGGAGCGTTTTTCAGATACGCAGTATTTT	CASSQGERFSDTQYF
NA	TRBV10-3	TRBD1	TRBJ2-7	TGTGCCATCAACGCCGGGACAGGGAGGGGGTCCTACGAGCAGTACTTC	CAINAGTGRGSYEQYF
NA	TRBV5-1	NA	TRBJ2-7	TGCGCCCGCAGTTGGACCAAACCCTACGATCAGTACTTC	CARSWTKPYDQYF
NA	TRBV3-1/TRBV3-2	NA	TRBJ2-1	TGTGCCAGCAGCCAAGATGGGGGATCCTACAATGAGCAGTTCTTC	CASSQDGGSYNEQFF
NA	TRBV9	TRBD1	TRBJ2-5	TGTGCCAGCAGCGGAGGTCGATTTCGGACAGGGGGCCAAGAGACCCAGTACTTC	CASSGGRFRTGGQETQYF
NA	TRBV15	NA	TRBJ1-4	TGTGCCACCAGTAAGCGGGACACTAGGGTCTTAAATGAAAAACTGTTTTTT	CATSKRDTRVLNEKLFF
NA	TRBV9	TRBD1	TRBJ1-1	TGTGCCAGCAGCGTATCAGGGCACAGGGGAGGGAACACTGAAGCTTTCTTT	CASSVSGHRGGNTEAFF
NA	TRBV4-1	NA	TRBJ1-5	TGCGCCAGCAGCCAAGATAATAAAGATCAGCCCCAGCATTTT	CASSQDNKDQPQHF
NA	TRBV18	NA	TRBJ1-2	TGTGCCAGCTCACCACCAGGTGGCTATGGCTACACCTTC	CASSPPGGYGYTF
NA	TRBV18	NA	TRBJ1-5	TGTGCCAGCTCACCCCCAGGCAATCAGCCCCAGCATTTT	CASSPPGNQPQHF